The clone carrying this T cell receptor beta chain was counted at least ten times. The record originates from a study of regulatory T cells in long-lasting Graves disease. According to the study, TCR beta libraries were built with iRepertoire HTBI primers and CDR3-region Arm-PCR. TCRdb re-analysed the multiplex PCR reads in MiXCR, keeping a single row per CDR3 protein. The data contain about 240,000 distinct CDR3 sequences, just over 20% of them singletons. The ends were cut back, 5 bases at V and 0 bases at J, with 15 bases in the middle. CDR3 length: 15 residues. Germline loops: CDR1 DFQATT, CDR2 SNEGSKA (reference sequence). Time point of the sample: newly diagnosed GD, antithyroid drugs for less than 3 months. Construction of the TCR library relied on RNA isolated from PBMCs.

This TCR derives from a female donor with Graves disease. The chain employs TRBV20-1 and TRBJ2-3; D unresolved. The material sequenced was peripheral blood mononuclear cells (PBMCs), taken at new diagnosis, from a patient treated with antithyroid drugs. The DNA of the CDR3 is TGCAGTGCTGCCGACGTCTCGATTAGCACAGATACGCAGTATTTT. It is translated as CSAADVSISTDTQYF.